The T cell receptor beta chain under discussion was sequenced for a study of blood T cell repertoires in COVID-19 (dated by TCRdb to 2020 to 2022). Notes on the research overall: The collaborator samples originated in the United States, Italy and Spain and spanned the acute and convalescent phases of COVID-19. Where available, HLA class I and class II types were taken from metadata supplied by the sample provider and were not determined by assay-based typing. The material from the prospective study consisted of cDNA or gDNA derived from T cells, B-cell-depleted T cells, or PBMCs. The repertoires were released in a freely available public database intended as a resource for research on the immune response to SARS-CoV-2. Sample metadata almost always included a de-identified subject ID, COVID-19 status, age in years and sex. The dataset comprised deeply sampled blood TCRbeta repertoires from subjects exposed to, actively infected with, or recovered from COVID-19. The samples were drawn from two sources: the first 160 participants of the ongoing ImmuneRACE study, and approximately 1,300 subjects contributed by 6 global collaborators. What the authors observed across the whole study: Clinical and demographic metadata were provided uncurated, with the amount varying by source and participant.

Whole blood was collected in K2EDTA tubes by collaborating institutions according to the institutions' own protocols. Collaborator samples were shipped for TCRbeta analysis as frozen whole blood, isolated PBMCs, or DNA extracted from either sample type. Spanning cysteine to phenylalanine, the CDR3 consists of 17 amino acids. Of the read, only the CDR3 DNA is kept; its 51 bases are in frame from base 1. The germline V gene yields KGHSH for CDR1 and LQKENI for CDR2. At the junction V is shortened by 4 bases and J by 2 bases; bases outside the gene matches: 6. The immunoSEQ Assay, a bias-controlled multiplex PCR, was used to amplify TCRbeta CDR3 regions from genomic DNA. Regarding the original processing steps: The number of nucleated cells in each sample was estimated by amplification of reference gene primers within the assay. To quantify the absolute abundance of each unique TCRbeta CDR3 rearrangement, sequence reads were collapsed and filtered. For each sample, productive Simpson clonality was calculated as the square root of Simpson's diversity index across productive rearrangements. The clones in this table, taken by TCRdb from immuneACCESS, are in-frame only. Not every clone is retained; where verified, under half of the shortfall comes from an unresolved V gene, and the cause of the rest is unknown. That table supplies the V and J calls and clone size; D and trimming were determined from the DNA. Counted in this sample were some 86,000 clones; under 90% of them appeared once. Jointly, the top ten make up around 13% of the sample.

For this clone: Its specific antigen is unknown. Qualities for individual bases were not recorded, and no much larger clone is one base off.

The chain employs TRBV18 and TRBJ2-3; 13 bases in between match TRBD2. The TCR sequence derives from a woman in her 70s with acute or convalescent COVID-19. The source material was peripheral blood. CDR3 sequence: CASSLAGLAGYTDTQYF. The DNA sequence reads TGTGCCAGCTCACTAGCGGGACTAGCGGGGTACACAGATACGCAGTATTTT.